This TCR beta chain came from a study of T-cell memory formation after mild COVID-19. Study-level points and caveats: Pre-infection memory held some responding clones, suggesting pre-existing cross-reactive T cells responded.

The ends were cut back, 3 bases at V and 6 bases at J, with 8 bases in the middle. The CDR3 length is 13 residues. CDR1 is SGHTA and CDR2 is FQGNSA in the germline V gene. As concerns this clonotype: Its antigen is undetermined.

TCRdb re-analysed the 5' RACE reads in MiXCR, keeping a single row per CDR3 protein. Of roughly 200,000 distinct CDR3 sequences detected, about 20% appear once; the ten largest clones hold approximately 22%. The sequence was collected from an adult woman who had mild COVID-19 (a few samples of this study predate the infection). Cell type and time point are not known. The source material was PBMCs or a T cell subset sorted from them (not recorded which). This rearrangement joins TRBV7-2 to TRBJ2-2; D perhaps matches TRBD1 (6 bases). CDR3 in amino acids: CASSFAGAGELFF. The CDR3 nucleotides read TGTGCCAGCAGCTTCGCAGGGGCCGGGGAGCTGTTTTTT.